This T cell receptor (beta chain) emerged from a study of beta chain features in type 1 diabetes. For the study at large: Across every sample, almost 110,000,000 sorted cells were examined in total.

Broader study findings: Possible PCR preference for shorter templates applied equally to patients and controls. Over-representation of high TCR-expressing cells was a possible consequence of cDNA sequencing. Naive, central memory and Treg TCRB repertoires appeared more alike in patients than in healthy donors.

The CDR3 runs to 13 residues. Germline V gene data show CDR1 as SGHNT and CDR2 as YENEEA. V lost 0 bases and J 4 bases, leaving 4 bases between the germline ends. As every portion of the isolated RNA was reverse transcribed, the sequencing read expressed TCRB transcripts. The method was immunoSEQ multiplex PCR; TCRdb's version includes in-frame clones alone and lacks a portion of them. The sample has 250,000 to 350,000 clones, about 14% seen once; the top ten hold approximately 7%. This clone was found a few times. No antigen is known for it. This TCR was recovered from a man under 40 in good health. The material sequenced was central memory CD4+ T cells from blood. This chain joins TRBV11-3 and TRBJ1-5; D gene uncertain. CDR3 residues: CASSLDENQPQHF. In DNA, the CDR3 is TGTGCCAGCAGCTTAGACGAGAATCAGCCCCAGCATTTT.